The clone carrying this T cell receptor beta chain was seen just once. These data belong to a study of T cell responses to AZD1222 COVID-19 vaccine. TCRdb keeps only in-frame clones here, not all; method: immunoSEQ multiplex PCR. Counted here are about 180,000 clones, approximately 86% occurring once; the ten biggest clones make up 11%. The V gene's germline CDR1 is LNHNV and CDR2 YYDKDF (reference sequence). After removal of 5 bases from V and 0 bases from J, the junction contained 10 bases not matched to a gene. The CDR3 loop spans 16 amino acids. This TCR was sampled from an adult who received the AZD1222 COVID-19 vaccine. The chain recombines TRBV15 with TRBJ2-7; TRBD1 aligns across 7 bases. Source: peripheral blood, taken 28 days after the second AZD1222 dose. The CDR3 sequence is CATSADRDRASYEQYF. The CDR3 DNA reads TGTGCCACCAGCGCAGACCGAGACAGGGCCTCCTACGAGCAGTACTTC.